The sample holds a few counts of the clone carrying this T cell receptor (beta chain). The authors reverse transcribed all of the isolated RNA, so sequencing captured expressed TCRB transcripts. There were about 3.6 million reads on average in the naive, central memory and regulatory T cell samples. Here immunoSEQ multiplex PCR was the method, and the copy in TCRdb shows in-frame clones only, minus some. The data show 250,000 to 350,000 clones, around 13% seen once. The authors sorted CD4+ naive, central memory, regulatory and stem cell-like memory cells via CD45RO/CCR7/CD25/CD127/CD95/CD27. This CDR3 region has 14 residues. Between the trimmed V and J ends, which lost 3 bases and 5 bases, there was a span of 11 bases. Germline CDR1 and CDR2: SGHAT and FQNNGV. This sample stems from a study of beta chain features in type 1 diabetes.

The sequencing sample was made of central memory CD4+ T cells from blood. The genes are TRBV11-2 and TRBJ1-3; D gene ambiguous. This TCR derives from a man younger than 45 in good health. CDR3 nucleotide sequence: TGTGCCAGCAGCTTGTCGGTTCGGCGAAACACCATATATTTT. Protein sequence: CASSLSVRRNTIYF. Complete variable domain (other parts from reference TRBV11-2 and TRBJ1-3): EAGVAQSPRYKIIEKRQSVAFWCNPISGHATLYWYQQILGQGPKLLIQFQNNGVVDDSQLPKDRFSAERLKGVDSTLKIQPAKLEDSAVYLCASSLSVRRNTIYFGEGSWLTVV.